This T cell receptor (beta chain) was observed in a study of cytomegalovirus exposure and HLA in healthy donors. Study summary: Sequencing of some 200 million T cells in an earlier analysis found approximately 120 million unique TCR beta sequences. Findings of the study overall: TCR beta chains numbering more than 150 were designated cytomegalovirus-associated.

There are a few counts of this clone. Antigen: not known. The PCR employed 60 Vbeta primers together with 13 Jbeta primers. Sequencing was performed with immunoSEQ multiplex PCR; in TCRdb, only in-frame clones are kept and a portion is missing. The repertoire includes some 200,000 clones, approximately 70% of them detected once, and 2.5% to 3% sits in the top ten. The CDR3 consists of 15 residues. The germline CDR1 and CDR2 sequences are SNHLY and FYNNEI. The V gene end was trimmed by 6 bases and the J gene end by 4 bases; junction bases not matched to a gene: 8. Material: PBMCs. The sequence was obtained from a man aged 40-55 years in good health and CMV-seropositive. This chain joins TRBV2 and TRBJ2-1, with 8 bases matching TRBD2. DNA of the CDR3: TGTGCCAGCAGCAACCCCGGGGGGGCTTACAATGAGCAGTTCTTC. Translation: CASSNPGGAYNEQFF. Full variable domain (remainder filled in from reference TRBV2 and TRBJ2-1): EPEVTQTPSHQVTQMGQEVILRCVPISNHLYFYWYRQILGQKVEFLVSFYNNEISEKSEIFDDQFSVERPDGSNFTLKIRSTKLEDSAMYFCASSNPGGAYNEQFFGPGTRLTVL.